This T cell receptor (beta chain) was identified in a study of cytomegalovirus exposure and HLA in healthy donors. Study at large: Researchers found that about 84% of just under 400 genotyped donors fell within the Caucasian-associated ancestry cluster.

CDR3 length equals 17 residues. The V gene's germline CDR1 is MGHRA and CDR2 YSYEKL. V shed 3 bases and J 10 bases; nucleotides not matched to a gene: 15. A multiplex PCR was run with 60 Vbeta primers and 13 Jbeta primers. Sequencing was performed with immunoSEQ multiplex PCR; in TCRdb, only in-frame clones are kept and a portion is missing. The profile shows about 170,000 clones, 75% to 90% of them singletons. This TCR derives from a boy aged 2 to 10 in good health and CMV-seronegative. The specimen was PBMCs. The gene calls are TRBV4-1 and TRBJ1-6, with 7 bases identical to TRBD1. CDR3 sequence: CASSQYFFYRGTSPLHF. Written as DNA, the CDR3 is TGCGCCAGCAGCCAGTATTTTTTTTACAGGGGTACGTCACCCCTCCACTTT.